The TCR beta chain under discussion was sequenced for a study of blood T cells in healthy people across ages (dated by TCRdb to the mid-2010s). As for the study more broadly: Template switching captured roughly one uniquely barcoded TCR beta cDNA molecule per two T cells in model experiments. Using deep sequencing normalized with unique cDNA molecular identifiers, the study measured how TCR beta repertoire diversity changes with age. Donors were grouped into four age groups: young (average 16 years), middle-aged (39), aged (around 60) and long-lived (less than 85). To avoid experimental bias, donors of different ages were distributed randomly across sequencing lanes. Using the same blood draw, the study looked at two additional independent replicas of 1 million unique cDNA reads for two donors, one aged 18 to 30 and the other aged 80 or older.

Donors were a few dozen systemically healthy Caucasian individuals from Russia aged roughly 6 to 90 years. Around 10 milliliters of peripheral blood were collected from each donor into EDTA-treated Vacutainer tubes. Ficoll-Paque density-gradient centrifugation was used to isolate PBMCs, with at least 6.5 million obtained per sample. Trizol reagent was used to extract total RNA from PBMCs, with at least 5 micrograms per sample. For every donor, an aliquot of PBMCs went through flow cytometry to measure the percentages of naive CD45RAhigh/CD27high T cells. This clonotype was observed a few times. The clone's antigen remains unknown. No base qualities exist here, and no much larger clone lies one base off it. Study-wide conclusions, independent of this receptor: There was a strong correlation between observed TCR beta diversity and the percentage of naive T cells measured by flow cytometry. Compared with the aged group, the long-lived group had more naive CD4+ T cells, fewer expanded clones and increased TCR diversity, a pattern suggesting age selection. Estimates of total diversity based on one million sequenced T cells were considered lower bounds and underestimates. Since profiling was done on bulk unsorted PBMCs, naive and antigen-experienced compartments could not be conclusively compared. Because donor CMV infection status was unknown, age-related changes in expanded clonotypes were potentially confounded. Observed TCR beta diversity per million T cells fell roughly linearly with age, and a significant reduction was already apparent by age approximately 40.

The CDR3 starts with the cysteine, ends with the phenylalanine, and has 17 residues. Kept here is only the CDR3 DNA, which spans 51 bases and is read in frame from base 1. The germline V gene gives CDR1 as SGHTA and CDR2 as FQGNSA. V drops 7 bases and J drops 0 bases, leaving 19 bases in between. The library was made by 5' RACE. Sequencing took place on an Illumina HiSeq 2500. A second roughly 6 to 12 cycle PCR used a sample-barcoded 5' primer and a J-beta primer mix. A template-switch 5' adaptor carrying 12 random nucleotides introduced a unique molecular identifier onto each TCR beta cDNA molecule. Each sample yielded at least 3 million CDR3-containing paired-end reads. First-strand cDNA was synthesized from all RNA with the Mint cDNA synthesis kit, primed by a TRBC-specific oligonucleotide. All cDNA was treated with uracil-DNA glycosylase and then went through a first 18-cycle PCR with the universal primers M1SS and BC2_uni_R. Per the authors' processing: Each sample was normalized by randomly selecting 1 million high-quality reads, each carrying a distinct molecular identifier. Instead of being binned into consensus sequences, reads that shared molecular identifiers were thrown out. MiTCR, run with a Q25 quality threshold and the strictest error-elimination algorithm, handled CDR3 identification, clonotype clustering and error correction. A nonparametric unseen species model using Euler transformation provided a lower-bound estimate of total TCR beta diversity. Through fastp at Q25 and MiXCR, TCRdb rebuilt clones from the public reads, retaining in-frame beta chains. Every distinct CDR3 protein forms one entry, paired with its most common genes and DNA. In this record, the V and J calls reflect TCRdb's handling and not the investigators' own analysis. The sample data list about 970,000 distinct CDR3 sequences, and roughly half of these were observed just once. Together, the top ten hold around a fifth of the sample.

The TCR was taken from a woman aged 60-75 years in good health. This chain is built from TRBV7-2 and TRBJ2-1, and possibly TRBD2, on 7 matching bases. Sequenced material: blood. The bases are TGTGCCAGCACTCCCGGGGGGCTTGCAAGCTCCTACAATGAGCAGTTCTTC. Translated, it gives CASTPGGLASSYNEQFF.